This is a list of T cell receptor beta chains from one sample in a study of tumor-infiltrating lymphocytes in primary liver carcinoma. TCRdb re-analysed the multiplex PCR reads in MiXCR, keeping a single row per CDR3 protein. The sample lists around 29,000 distinct CDR3 sequences, around two thirds occurring once. Material for sequencing was liver tumor tissue from sampling region 3. Every receptor here comes from a woman in her 30s with primary liver carcinoma and hepatitis B virus infection. The CDR3 runs from the conserved cysteine through the conserved F or W. A D gene is named only where the DNA matches it firmly. Clone size is given for some rows only: seen once, a few or many times, or a class if the clone is expanded.

d_gene,v_gene,j_gene,abundance,CDR3nt,CDR3aa
TRBD1,TRBV7-9,TRBJ1-6,many,TGTGCCAGCAGCCAGGGACAGGGCTTTTATAATTCACCCCTCCACTTT,CASSQGQGFYNSPLHF
NA,TRBV12-3/TRBV12-4,TRBJ1-5,NA,TGTGCAAGCGGCACCCAGGTGCAGCCCCAGCATTTT,CASGTQVQPQHF
NA,TRBV7-8,TRBJ2-4,NA,TGTGCCAGCAGCCACTCTCGGGAATTGAACAAAAACATTCAGTACTTC,CASSHSRELNKNIQYF
NA,TRBV5-6,TRBJ2-2,few,TGTGCTAGCAGCTTGCCACCCAGGGTCACCGGGGAGCTGTTTTTT,CASSLPPRVTGELFF
TRBD2,TRBV4-3,TRBJ2-2,NA,TGCACCAGCAACGTACTAGCGGGAGGGCCCCGTTCGAACACCGGAGAGCTGTTTTTT,CTSNVLAGGPRSNTGELFF
TRBD2,TRBV11-2,TRBJ2-1,NA,TGTGCCGGCAGCACCTCTCTAGCGGGAGGTTACAATGGGCAGTTCTTC,CAGSTSLAGGYNGQFF
NA,TRBV29-1,TRBJ2-3,NA,TGCAGCGTAGAGCAGATACATGACCGACAGGGTTCGGCGAAAACTAGCGGAGGCACAGATACGCAGTATTTT,CSVEQIHDRQGSAKTSGGTDTQYF
NA,TRBV29-1,TRBJ1-2,NA,TGCAGCCTTGAAAATCAAACCAGCTACACCTTC,CSLENQTSYTF
NA,TRBV6-6,TRBJ1-6,NA,TGTGTCAGTAGCTACACAGGGATGGATTCACCCCTCCACTTT,CVSSYTGMDSPLHF
NA,TRBV11-1,TRBJ1-2,large,TGTGCCAGCAGCTTTTCAGCGTCCTTGGGAGGCTACACCTTC,CASSFSASLGGYTF
NA,TRBV11-1,TRBJ1-2,NA,TGTGCCATGAGCTTTTCAGCGTCCTTGGGAGGCTACATCTTC,CAMSFSASLGGYIF
NA,TRBV11-2,TRBJ2-5,few,TGTACCAGCGGCTTAGAATCCAAGGGGACCCAGTACTTC,CTSGLESKGTQYF
NA,TRBV11-3,TRBJ2-3,NA,TGTGCCAGTAGCATTAGCGGCCTCACAGATACTCAGTGTTTT,CASSISGLTDTQCF
NA,TRBV28,TRBJ1-1,NA,TGTGCCAGCAGTGGTGACGGGGGGGTCGCTGAAGCTTTCTTT,CASSGDGGVAEAFF
NA,TRBV14,TRBJ1-1,NA,TGTGCCAGCAGCCAAGTCACAGTAAGTTGGGCTTTCTTT,CASSQVTVSWAFF
TRBD1,TRBV11-2,TRBJ1-1,NA,TGTGCCAGCAGCGATCGGGACAGGGGGCGCAAGGTGTGGAGTAACACTGAAGCTTTCTTT,CASSDRDRGRKVWSNTEAFF
NA,TRBV10-3,TRBJ2-1,NA,TGTACCATCAGTGAGACCATGACGGCTAGCACCTACAATAAGCAGTTCTTC,CTISETMTASTYNKQFF
NA,TRBV11-2,TRBJ2-3,NA,TGCGCCAGCAGCCCGCGACGGGGGAATACGCAGTATTTT,CASSPRRGNTQYF
NA,TRBV11-2,TRBJ1-1,many,TGTGCCAGCGGAGATCTGAACACTGAAGCTTTCTTT,CASGDLNTEAFF
NA,TRBV4-1,TRBJ2-3,NA,TGCTTCAGCAGCCAACTAGGCATGGTAGTTGAAGACTCGGATACGCAGTATTTT,CFSSQLGMVVEDSDTQYF
NA,TRBV29-1,TRBJ2-2,once,TGCAGCGCAACAGAGCTTCTGAACACCAGGGAGCTGTTTTTT,CSATELLNTRELFF
TRBD1,TRBV11-2,TRBJ1-1,NA,TGTGCCAGCAGCGCTCGGGACAGGGGGCACAAGATGTGGATTAACACTGAAGCTTTCTTT,CASSARDRGHKMWINTEAFF
NA,TRBV5-6,TRBJ1-4,NA,TGTGCCTGCAGCTCGGCTTGGCTGAGTGAAAAACTGTTTTTT,CACSSAWLSEKLFF
TRBD1,TRBV29-1,TRBJ1-1,NA,TGCAATGTCGAGACAGGGAGCACTGAAACTTTCTTT,CNVETGSTETFF
NA,TRBV9,TRBJ1-1,NA,TGTGTCAGCAGCGTAGCCCACTCGGGCACTGCAGCTTTCTTT,CVSSVAHSGTAAFF
NA,TRBV7-8,TRBJ2-7,NA,TGTGCCAGCAGCTCATTCTCGGCACCCTACGAGCAGTACTTC,CASSSFSAPYEQYF
NA,TRBV6-2/TRBV6-3,TRBJ1-1,NA,TGTGCCAGCAGCCCGACACTGGCCCTAACAGCTTTCTTT,CASSPTLALTAFF
NA,TRBV11-2,TRBJ2-3,NA,TGTGCCAGCAGCTCACAGAGGGGGGGCTTAGATACGCGGTATTTT,CASSSQRGGLDTRYF
NA,TRBV29-1,TRBJ2-5,NA,TGCGGCGTTGAGACCGGAATGGGAATGAGGGAGACCCAGTACTTC,CGVETGMGMRETQYF
NA,TRBV11-2,TRBJ1-1,few,TGTGCCAGCAGGCTCAGGGTTACGAACACTGAAGCTATCTTT,CASRLRVTNTEAIF
TRBD1,TRBV6-1,TRBJ1-5,few,TGTGCCAGCAGTGAAAGACCTCCCGGGACAGGGCGCAATCAGCCCCAGCATTTT,CASSERPPGTGRNQPQHF
NA,TRBV4-3,TRBJ2-1,NA,TGCGCCAGCAGTCCGAATGGCGGGCTTGCGAGAGGAAGTGAGCAGTTCTTC,CASSPNGGLARGSEQFF
NA,TRBV11-2,TRBJ1-3,many,TGTGCCAGCAGCTCACGGGACGGAGGAAACACCATATATTTT,CASSSRDGGNTIYF
TRBD1,TRBV6-5,TRBJ2-2,NA,TGTATCAGCAGTTCGTGGACAGGGTTCACCGGGGAGCTGTTTTTT,CISSSWTGFTGELFF
TRBD1,TRBV18,TRBJ2-3,NA,TGTGCCAGCTCAGACCGGGACAGGGGGACAGATACGCAGTATTTT,CASSDRDRGTDTQYF
NA,TRBV11-2,TRBJ1-1,few,TGTGCCAGCACCCTGACCGTCGGGGGTATGACTGAAGCTTTCTTT,CASTLTVGGMTEAFF
NA,TRBV11-2,TRBJ2-2,NA,TGTGCCAGCAGCTATGTGGGATTGAACACCGGGGAGCTGTTTTTT,CASSYVGLNTGELFF
NA,TRBV9,TRBJ2-1,many,TGTGCCAGCAGCGTAGAGGAGTACGAGCAGTTCTTC,CASSVEEYEQFF
NA,TRBV29-1,TRBJ2-1,NA,TGCAGCCTCGAGGACTGGCGGAATGAACAGTCCTTC,CSLEDWRNEQSF
NA,TRBV20-1,TRBJ2-7,NA,TGCAGTGCTAAGACGCAGGGACTGATATACGAGCAGTACTTC,CSAKTQGLIYEQYF
TRBD2,TRBV11-3,TRBJ2-1,few,TGTACCAGCAGCCGACTAGCGGGGGGAGGGTATGAACAGTTCTTC,CTSSRLAGGGYEQFF
NA,TRBV4-1,TRBJ2-1,NA,TGCACCAGCAGCCGTGAATGGGTCCCCCAGAGCTCCTACAATGAGCAGTTCTTC,CTSSREWVPQSSYNEQFF
TRBD1,TRBV7-9,TRBJ2-7,many,TGTGCCAGCAGCTCTCTGTCGGCACAGGGGTTTGGCGAGCAGTACTTC,CASSSLSAQGFGEQYF
TRBD1,TRBV5-1,TRBJ1-1,many,TGCGCCAGCAGCTCTGACAGGGGAGTGGGGACTGAAGCTTTCTTT,CASSSDRGVGTEAFF
NA,TRBV11-2,TRBJ2-7,NA,TGTACCGGCAGCTTCGGTCGGGGTTACGAGCAGTACTTC,CTGSFGRGYEQYF
NA,TRBV6-5,TRBJ2-7,few,TGTGCCAGCGCCGACCAGGGGTTATACGAGCAGTACTTC,CASADQGLYEQYF
NA,TRBV12-3/TRBV12-4,TRBJ2-1,once,TGTGCCATCAGTTCATGGTTATTCAATGAGCAGTTCTTC,CAISSWLFNEQFF
NA,TRBV4-2,TRBJ1-2,once,TGTGTCAGCAGTCCGGGACACCATGGCTACACCTTC,CVSSPGHHGYTF
TRBD1,TRBV6-6,TRBJ1-6,NA,TGTGCCAGCAGTTTAGGACAGGGGGCTTCATCACCCCTCCACTTT,CASSLGQGASSPLHF
TRBD2,TRBV11-2,TRBJ2-2,once,TGTGCTAACAGCGCAGGGACTAGCAGGGTAGCCGGGAAGCTGTTTTTT,CANSAGTSRVAGKLFF
NA,TRBV14,TRBJ2-7,NA,TGTGCCAGCAGCCAAGACTCGGCGGAGACTAGGACCTACGAGCAGTACTTC,CASSQDSAETRTYEQYF
NA,TRBV11-1,TRBJ2-7,NA,TGTGCCTGCAGCTTAGAATACCTTCGCAAGCAGTACTTC,CACSLEYLRKQYF
NA,TRBV29-1,TRBJ2-7,NA,TGCAGCGTGAGTTGGACGGTGAGCTCCTACGAGCAGTACTTC,CSVSWTVSSYEQYF